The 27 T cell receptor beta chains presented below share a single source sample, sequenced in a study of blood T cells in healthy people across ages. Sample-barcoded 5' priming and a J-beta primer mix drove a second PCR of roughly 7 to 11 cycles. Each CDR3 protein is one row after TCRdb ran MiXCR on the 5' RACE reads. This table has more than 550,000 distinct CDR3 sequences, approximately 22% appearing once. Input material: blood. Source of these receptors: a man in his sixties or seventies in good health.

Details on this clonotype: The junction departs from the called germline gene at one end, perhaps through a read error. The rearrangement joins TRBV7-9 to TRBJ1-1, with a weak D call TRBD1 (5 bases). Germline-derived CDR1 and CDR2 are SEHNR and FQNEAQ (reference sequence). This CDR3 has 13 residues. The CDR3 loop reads CAGRGTMNTEAFF. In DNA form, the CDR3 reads TGTGCCGGCAGAGGGACCATGAACACTGAAGCTTTCTTT.

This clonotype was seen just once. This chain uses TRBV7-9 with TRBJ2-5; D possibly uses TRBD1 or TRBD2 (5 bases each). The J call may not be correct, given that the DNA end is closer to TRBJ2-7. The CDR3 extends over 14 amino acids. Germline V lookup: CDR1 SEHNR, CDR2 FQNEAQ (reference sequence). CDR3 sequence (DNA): TGTGCCAGCATGAGCCGGGACGTACCCTACGAGCAGTACGTC. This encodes CASMSRDVPYEQYV.

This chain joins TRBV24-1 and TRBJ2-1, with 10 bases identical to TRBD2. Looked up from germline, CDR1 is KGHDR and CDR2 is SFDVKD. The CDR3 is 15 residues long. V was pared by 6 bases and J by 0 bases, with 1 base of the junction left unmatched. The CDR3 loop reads CATSPSGSSYNEQFF. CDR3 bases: TGTGCCACCAGTCCTAGCGGGAGCTCCTACAATGAGCAGTTCTTC.

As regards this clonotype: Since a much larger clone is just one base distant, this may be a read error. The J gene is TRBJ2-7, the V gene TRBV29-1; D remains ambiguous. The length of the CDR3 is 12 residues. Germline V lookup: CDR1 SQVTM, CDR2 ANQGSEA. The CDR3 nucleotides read TGCAGCGTTGAGGAAGCACCCTACGAGCAGAACTTC. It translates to CSVEEAPYEQNF.

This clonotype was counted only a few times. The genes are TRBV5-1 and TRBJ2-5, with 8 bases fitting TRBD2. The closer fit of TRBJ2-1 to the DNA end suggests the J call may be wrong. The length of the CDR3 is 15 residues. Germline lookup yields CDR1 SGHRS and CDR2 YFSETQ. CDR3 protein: CASSLVETSVYEQFF. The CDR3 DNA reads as TGCGCCAGCAGCCTGGTGGAGACTAGCGTGTATGAGCAGTTCTTC.

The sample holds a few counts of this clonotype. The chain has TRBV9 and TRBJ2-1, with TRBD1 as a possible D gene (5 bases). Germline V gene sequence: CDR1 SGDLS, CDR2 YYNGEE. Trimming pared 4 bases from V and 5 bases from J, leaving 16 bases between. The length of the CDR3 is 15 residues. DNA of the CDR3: TGTGCCAGCAGCCCCCGTGGGGCTAGTCACAATGAGCAGTTCTTC. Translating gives CASSPRGASHNEQFF. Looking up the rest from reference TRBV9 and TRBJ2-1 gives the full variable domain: DSGVTQTPKHLITATGQRVTLRCSPRSGDLSVYWYQQSLDQGLQFLIQYYNGEERAKGNILERFSAQQFPDLHSELNLSSLELGDSALYFCASSPRGASHNEQFFGPGTRLTVL.

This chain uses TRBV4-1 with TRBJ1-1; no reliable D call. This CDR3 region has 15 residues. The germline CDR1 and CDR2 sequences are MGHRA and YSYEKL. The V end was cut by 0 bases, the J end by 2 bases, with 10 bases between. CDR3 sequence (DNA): TGCGCCAGCAGCCAAGAGGAGGGCGGTAACACTGAAGCTTTCTTT. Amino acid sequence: CASSQEEGGNTEAFF.

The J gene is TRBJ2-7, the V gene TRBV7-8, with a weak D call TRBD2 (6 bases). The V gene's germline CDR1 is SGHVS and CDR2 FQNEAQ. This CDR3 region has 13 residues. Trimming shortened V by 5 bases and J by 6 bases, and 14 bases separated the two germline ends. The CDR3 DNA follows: TGTGCCAGCAGCGACGGGGGATCGCGCGAGCAGTACGTC. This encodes CASSDGGSREQYV.

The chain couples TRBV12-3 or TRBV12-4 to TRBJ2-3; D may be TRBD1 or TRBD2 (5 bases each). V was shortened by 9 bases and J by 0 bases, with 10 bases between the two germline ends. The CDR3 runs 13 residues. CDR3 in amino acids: CASQRTSTDTQYF. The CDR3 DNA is TGTGCCAGTCAGCGGACAAGCACAGATACGCAGTATTTT.

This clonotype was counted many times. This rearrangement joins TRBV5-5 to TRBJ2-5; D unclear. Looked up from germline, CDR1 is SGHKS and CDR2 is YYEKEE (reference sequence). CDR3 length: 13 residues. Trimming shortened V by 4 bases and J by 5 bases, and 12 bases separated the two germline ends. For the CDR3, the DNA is TGTGCCAGCAGCCTCGGACCAGTGGAGACCCAGTACTTC. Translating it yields CASSLGPVETQYF.

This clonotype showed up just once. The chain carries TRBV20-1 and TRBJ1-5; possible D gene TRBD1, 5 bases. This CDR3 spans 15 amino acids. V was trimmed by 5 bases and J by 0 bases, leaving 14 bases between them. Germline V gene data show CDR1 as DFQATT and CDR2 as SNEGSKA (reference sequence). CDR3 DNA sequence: TGCAGTGCTCTAGACAGTTTCTATAGCAATCAGCCCCAGCATTTT. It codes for CSALDSFYSNQPQHF.

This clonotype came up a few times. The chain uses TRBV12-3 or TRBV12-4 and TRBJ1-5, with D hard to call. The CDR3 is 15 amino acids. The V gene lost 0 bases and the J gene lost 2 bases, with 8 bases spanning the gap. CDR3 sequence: CASSLAGSGNQPQHF. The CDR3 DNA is TGTGCCAGCAGTTTAGCCGGGTCCGGCAATCAGCCCCAGCATTTT.

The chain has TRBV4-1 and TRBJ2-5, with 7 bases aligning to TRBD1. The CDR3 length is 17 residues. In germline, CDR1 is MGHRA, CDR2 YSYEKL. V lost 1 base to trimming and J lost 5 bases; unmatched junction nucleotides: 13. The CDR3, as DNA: TGCGCCAGCAGCCAAGGAGACAGGGCCCTTGTTATGGAGACCCAGTACTTC. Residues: CASSQGDRALVMETQYF.

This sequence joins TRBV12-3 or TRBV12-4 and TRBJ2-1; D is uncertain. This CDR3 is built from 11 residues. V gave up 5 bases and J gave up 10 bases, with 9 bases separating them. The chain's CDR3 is CASSQQLEQFF. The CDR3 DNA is TGTGCCAGCAGTCAACAGTTAGAGCAGTTCTTC.

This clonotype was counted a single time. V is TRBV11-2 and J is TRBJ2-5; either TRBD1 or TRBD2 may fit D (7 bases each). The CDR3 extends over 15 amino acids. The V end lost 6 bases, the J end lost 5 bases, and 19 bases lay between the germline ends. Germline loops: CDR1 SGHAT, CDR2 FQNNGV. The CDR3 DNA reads TGTGCCAGCAGTCCAGGGGGGGGAAGATTGGAGACCCAGTACTTC. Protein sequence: CASSPGGGRLETQYF.

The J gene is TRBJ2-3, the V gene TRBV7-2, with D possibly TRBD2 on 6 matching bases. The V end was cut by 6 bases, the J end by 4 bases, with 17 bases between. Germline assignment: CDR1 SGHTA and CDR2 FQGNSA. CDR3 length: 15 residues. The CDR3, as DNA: TGTGCCAGCAGTCGCGGCGGGGCCGGCGCAGATACGCAGTATTTT. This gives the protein CASSRGGAGADTQYF.

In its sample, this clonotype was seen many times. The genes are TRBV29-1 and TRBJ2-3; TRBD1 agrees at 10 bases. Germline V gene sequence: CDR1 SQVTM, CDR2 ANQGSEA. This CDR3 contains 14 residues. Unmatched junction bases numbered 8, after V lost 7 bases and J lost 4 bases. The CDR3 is CSGTTGGDADTQYF. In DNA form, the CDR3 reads TGCAGCGGGACGACAGGGGGCGATGCAGATACGCAGTATTTT.

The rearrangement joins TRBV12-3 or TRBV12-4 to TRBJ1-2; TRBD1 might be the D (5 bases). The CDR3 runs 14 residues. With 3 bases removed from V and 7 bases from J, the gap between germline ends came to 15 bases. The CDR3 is CASSFGQGRFGYTF. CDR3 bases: TGTGCCAGCAGTTTCGGCCAGGGCAGGTTTGGCTACACCTTC.

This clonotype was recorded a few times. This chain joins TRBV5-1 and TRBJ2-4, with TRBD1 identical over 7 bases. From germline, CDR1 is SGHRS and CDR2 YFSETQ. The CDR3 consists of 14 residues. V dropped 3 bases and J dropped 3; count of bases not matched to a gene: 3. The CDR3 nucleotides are TGCGCCAGCAGCTCGGGACAGCTCAAAAACATTCAGTACTTC. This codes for CASSSGQLKNIQYF.

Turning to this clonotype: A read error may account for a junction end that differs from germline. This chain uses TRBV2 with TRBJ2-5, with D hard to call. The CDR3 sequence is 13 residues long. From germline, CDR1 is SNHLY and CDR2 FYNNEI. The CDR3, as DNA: TGTGCCAGCAGTGTTGTCAGAAACAGTGAGCAGCTCTTC. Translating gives CASSVVRNSEQLF.

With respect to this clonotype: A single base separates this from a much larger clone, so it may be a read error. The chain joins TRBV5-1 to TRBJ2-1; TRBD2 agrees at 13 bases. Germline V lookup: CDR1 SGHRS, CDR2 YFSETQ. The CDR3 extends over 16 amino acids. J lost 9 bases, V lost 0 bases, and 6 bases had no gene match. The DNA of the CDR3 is TGCGCCAGCAGCTTGGGGACTAGCGGGAGATGTGTTGAGCAGTTCTTC. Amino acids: CASSLGTSGRCVEQFF.

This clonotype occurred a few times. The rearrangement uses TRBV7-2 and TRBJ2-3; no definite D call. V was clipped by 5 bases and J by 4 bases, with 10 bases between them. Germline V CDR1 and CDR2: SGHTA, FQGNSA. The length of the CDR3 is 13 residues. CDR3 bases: TGTGCCAGCAGCCCCTCCCATGCAGATACGCAGTATTTT. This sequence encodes CASSPSHADTQYF.

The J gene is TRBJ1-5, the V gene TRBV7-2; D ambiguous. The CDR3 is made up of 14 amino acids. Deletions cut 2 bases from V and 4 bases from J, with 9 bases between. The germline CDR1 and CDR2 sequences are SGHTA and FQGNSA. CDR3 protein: CASSLWAANQPQHF. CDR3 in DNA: TGTGCCAGCAGCTTATGGGCAGCGAATCAGCCCCAGCATTTT.

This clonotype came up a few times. The CDR3 bases are TGTGCCAGCAGTTACGGCACAGGGGGCGCGAGAAACGGCTACACCTTC. It is translated as CASSYGTGGARNGYTF. The chain employs TRBV6-2 or TRBV6-3 and TRBJ1-2; 9 bases agree with TRBD1. Trimming removed 2 bases from V and 8 bases from J; junction bases left unmatched: 12. This CDR3 has 16 amino acids. Germline values: CDR1 MNHEY, CDR2 SVGEGT.

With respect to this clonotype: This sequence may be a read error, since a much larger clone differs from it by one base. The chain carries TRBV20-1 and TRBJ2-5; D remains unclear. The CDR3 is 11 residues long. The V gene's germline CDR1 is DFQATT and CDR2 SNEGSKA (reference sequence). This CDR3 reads CSVTPQGTQYF. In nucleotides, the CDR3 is TGCAGTGTGACTCCTCAAGGGACCCAGTACTTC.

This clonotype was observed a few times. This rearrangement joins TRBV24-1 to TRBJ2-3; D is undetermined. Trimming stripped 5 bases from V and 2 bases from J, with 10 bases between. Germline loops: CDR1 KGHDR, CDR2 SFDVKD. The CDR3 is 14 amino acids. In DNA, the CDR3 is TGTGCCACCAGTGCCTACGACTTCACAGATACGCAGTATTTT. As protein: CATSAYDFTDTQYF.

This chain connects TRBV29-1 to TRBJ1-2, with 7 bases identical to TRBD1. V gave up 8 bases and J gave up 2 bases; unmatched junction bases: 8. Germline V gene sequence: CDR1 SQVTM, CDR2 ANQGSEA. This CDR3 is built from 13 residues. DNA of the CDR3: TGCAGCTTTGGGCAGGGGGGGAACTATGGCTACACCTTC. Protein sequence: CSFGQGGNYGYTF.